This T cell receptor (beta chain) emerged from a study of CD8 T cells in Susac syndrome (dated by TCRdb to about 2019). About the study as a whole: The study used repertoire sequencing to test whether antigen drove CD8+ T cell activation and differentiation in Susac syndrome. Here is what the overall study found, with its caveats: The number of individuals in the TCR sequencing and HLA analysis was acknowledged as relatively small.

Peripheral blood CD8+ and CD4+ T cells from healthy donors, Susac syndrome patients and multiple sclerosis patients were profiled by high-throughput TCR beta sequencing. The multiple sclerosis controls were treatment-naive patients whose relapsing-remitting disease, either stable or active, fulfilled the revised McDonald criteria. Bulk CD8+ and CD4+ T cells were purified magnetically by negative isolation, whereas CD8+ TEMRA cells were enriched by FACS. Blood was drawn into EDTA tubes, processed within 24 hours, and PBMCs were isolated by density gradient centrifugation. PBMCs intended for TCR sequencing were cryopreserved in liquid nitrogen and thawed later in a water bath at 37 degrees C. Purity of sorted or isolated CD4+, CD8+ and CD8+ TEMRA cells was at least 90%. V and J lose 0 bases and 2 bases, and a span of 11 bases separates them. The germline V gene (reference sequence) provides CDR1 LNHNV and CDR2 YYDKDF. Spanning cysteine to phenylalanine, the CDR3 consists of 16 amino acids. This entry keeps only the CDR3 DNA: 48 bases, framed from base 1.

RNA was extracted using the RNeasy kit, and roughly 0.5 to 1 ug of the RNA was reverse transcribed with random hexamers. The immunoSEQ multiplex PCR assay, which covers 54 Vbeta and 13 Jbeta segments, was used to amplify TCR beta CDR3 regions. To correct PCR amplification bias, a synthetic template baseline was used for both primer optimization and computational correction. As for the original processing: Reads were annotated to V, D and J genes per IMGT and analyzed with immunoSEQ Analyzer, keeping only productive sequences. To calculate clonality, Shannon entropy was normalized by log2 of the number of productive unique sequences and then subtracted from one. Public and private clones were assessed among the 100 most prevalent clones of each patient and control. Clones were defined as Susac-specific if absent from the healthy and MS cohorts, from 1052 published viral clones and from other ImmuneACCESS disease sequences. TCRdb's own reprocessing of the public reads used fastp at Q25 and MiXCR and kept productive beta chains. Rows with one shared CDR3 protein collapse into an entry with the most common genes and DNA. These V and J calls originate from TCRdb's pipeline instead of the authors' own analysis. Within this sample are 200,000 to 250,000 distinct CDR3 sequences, with 95% of them counted one time only. The ten largest clones add up to 0.095% of the sample.

About this clonotype: There is no known antigen for this receptor. Base qualities are not at hand, and no much larger clone is one base apart.

This sequence was found in a human donor with multiple sclerosis. The rearranged segments are TRBV15 and TRBJ1-5; TRBD1 might be the D gene, on 6 matching bases. Sample: CD4+ T cells from PBMCs. Here is the DNA: TGTGCCACCAGCAGAGAACAGGGTAACGGCAATCAGCCCCAGCATTTT. Its coded protein is CATSREQGNGNQPQHF.